Below are 20 T cell receptor beta chains sequenced from a single sample in a study of metastatic and nonmetastatic thyroid tumors. Thyroid surgery took place with no prior treatment in any patient. TCRdb reanalyzed the PCR reads via MiXCR. The repertoire holds 31,000 or so clones, with more than 15% as singletons. Sequences were obtained from blood. The receptors were sampled from a female donor with papillary thyroid cancer or a benign thyroid nodule (not recorded which). Some clones in this sample may be carry-over from other donors' samples.

This clone was observed many times. The CDR3 spells CATQWPGELFF. In DNA, the CDR3 is TGTGCCACCCAGTGGCCCGGGGAGCTGTTTTTT. The V call is TRBV27, the J call TRBJ2-2; D is uncertain. V was cut by 10 bases and J by 6 bases, with 9 bases left in between. CDR1 MNHEY and CDR2 SMNVEV come from the germline V gene (reference sequence). The CDR3 totals 11 residues.

Of note for this clone: Sequence at one end of the junction differs from germline and may be a read error. The V call is TRBV28, the J call TRBJ1-1; tentatively, D is TRBD1 (5 bases). The CDR3 has 15 amino acids. Per the germline V gene, CDR1 is MDHEN and CDR2 is SYDVKM. CDR3 protein: CATSSYGGGRVEAFF. The CDR3 DNA reads TGTGCCACCAGTTCCTACGGGGGAGGACGCGTCGAAGCTTTCTTT.

This clone was seen repeatedly, ten times or more. The rearrangement joins TRBV24-1 to TRBJ2-1, with D perhaps matching TRBD2 (5 bases). The V end was cut by 9 bases, the J end by 8 bases, with 13 bases between. The CDR3 is made up of 12 amino acids. Germline V gene data show CDR1 as KGHDR and CDR2 as SFDVKD. CDR3 sequence reads: CATGRGFDEQFF. CDR3 DNA: TGTGCCACCGGTCGGGGATTTGATGAGCAGTTCTTC.

Written as DNA, the CDR3 is TGCAGTGCTGGATGCACAGGGGGAATAGAGACCCAGTACTTC. Encoded protein: CSAGCTGGIETQYF. The chain couples TRBV20-1 to TRBJ2-5; 8 bases agree with TRBD1. The CDR3 runs 14 residues. The V gene end was trimmed by 5 bases and the J gene end by 4 bases; junction bases not matched to a gene: 9. Germline assignment: CDR1 DFQATT and CDR2 SNEGSKA (reference sequence).

This sequence joins TRBV5-8 and TRBJ2-7; no clear D gene. From germline, CDR1 is SGHTS and CDR2 YDEGEE. V was cut by 0 bases and J by 3 bases, with 10 bases left in between. There are 14 residues in the CDR3. This chain's CDR3 is CASSLAYGYYEQYF. CDR3 DNA: TGTGCCAGCAGCTTGGCCTACGGATACTACGAGCAGTACTTC.

As for this clone: Its ends do not fully match the called genes, so a read error is possible. The CDR3 region has the DNA TGCGCCAGCAGCCAGGGGACAGTACACAATGACCAGTTCTTC. Translated, it gives CASSQGTVHNDQFF. The chain links TRBV4-3 to TRBJ2-1; 7 nucleotides line up with TRBD1. Germline values: CDR1 LGHNA, CDR2 YSLEER. The CDR3 totals 14 residues.

There are many counts of this clone. The rearrangement joins TRBV20-1 to TRBJ2-1, with D tentatively TRBD2 (6 bases). Trimming took 1 base from V and 4 from J, leaving 20 bases between them. CDR1 and CDR2 from the germline V gene are DFQATT and SNEGSKA (reference sequence). The CDR3 is 17 amino acids. The CDR3 loop reads CSARAVPGASVYNEQFF. CDR3 nucleotide sequence: TGCAGTGCTAGAGCCGTTCCCGGGGCTAGCGTATACAATGAGCAGTTCTTC.

This clone was counted many times. This chain joins TRBV14 and TRBJ1-2, with a possible D match to TRBD1 (5 bases). CDR3 size: 14 residues. Trimming stripped 2 bases from V and 2 bases from J, with 9 bases between. In germline, CDR1 is SGHDN, CDR2 FVKESK. Here the CDR3 DNA reads TGTGCCAGCAGCCAAATGGGGGAGAACTATGGCTACACCTTC. This gives the protein CASSQMGENYGYTF.

The V and J genes are TRBV20-1 and TRBJ1-2; tentative D call: TRBD1 (5 bases). CDR3 length: 10 residues. Per germline, CDR1 DFQATT and CDR2 SNEGSKA (reference sequence). V gave up 5 bases and J gave up 7 bases, with 8 bases separating them. DNA for the CDR3: TGCAGTGCTGGGGGTGGTGGCTACACCTTC. Protein: CSAGGGGYTF.

Ten or more counts support this clone. The CDR3 here is CASSPIGQSRTDTQYF. CDR3 sequence (DNA): TGTGCCAGCTCACCAATTGGACAGTCACGCACAGATACGCAGTATTTT. V usage is TRBV18 and J usage is TRBJ2-3, with D perhaps TRBD1 (6 bases). The CDR3 contains 16 residues. From germline, CDR1 is KGHSH and CDR2 LQKENI. V was pared by 2 bases and J by 1 base, with 13 bases between.

This clone was recorded many times. The CDR3 sequence: CASSLRQARGNTIYF. The CDR3 DNA sequence: TGCGCCAGCAGCTTGAGGCAGGCAAGAGGAAACACCATATATTTT. The rearrangement links TRBV5-1 to TRBJ1-3; D uncertain. The CDR3 has 15 residues. Trimming cost V 1 base and J 4 bases, with 12 bases left between them. CDR1 and CDR2 (germline): SGHRS, YFSETQ.

V usage is TRBV20-1 and J usage is TRBJ2-7, with 15 bases aligning to TRBD2. Per the germline V gene, CDR1 is DFQATT and CDR2 is SNEGSKA (reference sequence). CDR3 size: 17 residues. V was pared by 5 bases and J by 6 bases, with 14 bases of the junction left unmatched. CDR3 DNA: TGCAGTGCTCTGGGAGGACTAGCGGGAGGGCCATCGGTCGAGCAGTACTTC. It translates to CSALGGLAGGPSVEQYF.

This clone was found many times. The rearrangement joins TRBV4-1 to TRBJ1-1; D gene ambiguous. Germline V CDR1 and CDR2: MGHRA, YSYEKL. The CDR3 covers 14 residues. V lost 4 bases to trimming and J lost 4 bases, with 13 bases between them. The CDR3 here is CASSPERSGTEAFF. Here the CDR3 DNA reads TGCGCCAGCAGCCCCGAGAGGTCGGGCACTGAAGCTTTCTTT.

The table lists this clone with many counts. The identical CDR3 is also encoded by other nucleotide sequences in the sample. The chain joins TRBV6-1 to TRBJ2-4; 14 positions agree with TRBD2. Germline V gene lookup returns CDR1 MNHNS and CDR2 SASEGT. This CDR3 contains 15 residues. The V and J ends lost 7 bases and 8 bases, in that order; junction bases with no gene match: 7. The CDR3 DNA sequence: TGTGCCAGCACCCCGACTAGCGGGGGGGCTGACATTCAGTACTTC. Its translation: CASTPTSGGADIQYF.

There are many counts of this clone. The chain is built from TRBV28 and TRBJ1-2; D is perhaps TRBD1 (5 bases). This CDR3 spans 14 amino acids. The germline V gene has CDR1 MDHEN and CDR2 SYDVKM. The V gene lost 2 bases and the J gene lost 3 bases, with 10 bases spanning the gap. CDR3: CASSLIGRDYGYTF. Here the CDR3 DNA reads TGTGCCAGCAGTTTAATAGGCAGGGACTATGGCTACACCTTC.

The V call is TRBV19, the J call TRBJ1-1; D gene uncertain. V lost 7 bases and J lost 5, with 17 bases in between. Germline V gene sequence: CDR1 LNHDA, CDR2 SQIVND (reference sequence). The CDR3 has 14 amino acids. The DNA for the CDR3 is TGTGCCAGTATCCTAGATGTGGGCAGGACTGAAGCTTTCTTT. As protein: CASILDVGRTEAFF.

Details on this clone: Being one base from a much bigger clone, this may be a read error. V and J are TRBV20-1 and TRBJ2-5; the D gene could be TRBD1 or TRBD2 (5 bases each). V lost 3 bases and J 8 bases, leaving 25 bases between the germline ends. The CDR3 is 16 amino acids. Germline assignment: CDR1 DFQATT and CDR2 SNEGSKA (reference sequence). The CDR3 loop reads CSARRSRATQGDTQYF. The CDR3 DNA reads as TGCAGTGCTAGGCGCAGCAGGGCCACCCAGGGAGATACCCAGTACTTC.

This clone has at least ten counts. V usage is TRBV11-2 and J usage is TRBJ2-7; 8 bases fit TRBD1. The CDR3 covers 16 residues. The germline V gene encodes CDR1 SGHAT and CDR2 FQNNGV. Trimming cost V 5 bases and J 7 bases; bases outside gene matches: 16. DNA for the CDR3: TGTGCCAGCAGCGCCAGACAGGGGTCCCAGCTGCGGGAGCAGTACTTC. Encoded protein: CASSARQGSQLREQYF. The entire variable domain, with the rest obtained from reference TRBV11-2 and TRBJ2-7, is as follows: EAGVAQSPRYKIIEKRQSVAFWCNPISGHATLYWYQQILGQGPKLLIQFQNNGVVDDSQLPKDRFSAERLKGVDSTLKIQPAKLEDSAVYLCASSARQGSQLREQYFGPGTRLTVT.

The sample holds many counts of this clone. The sample carries other DNA sequences with the same CDR3. The chain carries TRBV18 and TRBJ2-7; 7 bases line up with TRBD1. The CDR3 has 14 residues. After removal of 3 bases from V and 1 base from J, the junction contained 3 bases not matched to a gene. In germline, CDR1 is KGHSH, CDR2 LQKENI. CDR3 bases: TGTGCCAGCTCACCCGACAGGGAATCCTACGAGCAGTACTTC. It codes for CASSPDRESYEQYF.

Many counts were recorded for this clone. The chain links TRBV7-2 to TRBJ2-3, with 9 bases identical to TRBD2. The CDR3 has 14 amino acids. Germline CDR1 reads SGHTA; CDR2 reads FQGNSA. The J segment lost 2 bases and the V segment lost 6 bases, leaving 3 bases of the junction unmatched. The CDR3 DNA follows: TGTGCCAGCAGGCCTAGCGGGGCCACAGATACGCAGTATTTT. Its translation: CASRPSGATDTQYF.